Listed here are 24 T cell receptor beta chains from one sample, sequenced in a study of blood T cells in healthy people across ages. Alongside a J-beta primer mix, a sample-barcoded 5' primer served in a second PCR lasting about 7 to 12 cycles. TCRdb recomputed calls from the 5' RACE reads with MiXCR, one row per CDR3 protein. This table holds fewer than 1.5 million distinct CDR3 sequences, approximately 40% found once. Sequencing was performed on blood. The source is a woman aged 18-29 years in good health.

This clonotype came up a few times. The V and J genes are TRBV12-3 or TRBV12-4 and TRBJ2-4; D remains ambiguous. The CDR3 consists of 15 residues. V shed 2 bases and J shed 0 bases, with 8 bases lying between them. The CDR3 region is CASSLISIAKNIQYF. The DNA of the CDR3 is TGTGCCAGCAGTTTAATCTCAATAGCCAAAAACATTCAGTACTTC.

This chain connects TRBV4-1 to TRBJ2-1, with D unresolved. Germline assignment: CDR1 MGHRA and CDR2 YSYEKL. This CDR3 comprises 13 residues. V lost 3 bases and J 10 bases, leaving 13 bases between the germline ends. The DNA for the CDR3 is TGCGCCAGCAGCCAGACGGTGACCTACGAGCAGTTCTTC. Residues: CASSQTVTYEQFF.

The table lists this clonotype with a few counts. CDR3 bases: TGTGCCACCAGTTCAGCCTCATCAACTGAGCAGTTCTTC. Protein sequence: CATSSASSTEQFF. J is TRBJ2-1 and V is TRBV24-1; no clear D. The V end was cut by 6 bases, the J end by 9 bases, with 14 bases between. CDR3 length: 13 residues. The germline gives CDR1 KGHDR, CDR2 SFDVKD.

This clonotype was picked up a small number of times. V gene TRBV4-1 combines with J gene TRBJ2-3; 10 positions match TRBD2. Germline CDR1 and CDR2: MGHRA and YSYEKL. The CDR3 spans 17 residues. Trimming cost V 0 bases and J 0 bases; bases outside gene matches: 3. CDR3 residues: CASSQDLLAGSTDTQYF. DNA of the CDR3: TGCGCCAGCAGCCAAGATCTACTAGCGGGAAGCACAGATACGCAGTATTTT.

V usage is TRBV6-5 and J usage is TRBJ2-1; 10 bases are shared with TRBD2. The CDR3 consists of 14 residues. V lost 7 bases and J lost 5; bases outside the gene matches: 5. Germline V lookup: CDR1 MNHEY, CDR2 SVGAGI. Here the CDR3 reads CASTRTSGHNEQFF. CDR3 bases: TGTGCCAGCACACGGACTAGCGGCCACAATGAGCAGTTCTTC.

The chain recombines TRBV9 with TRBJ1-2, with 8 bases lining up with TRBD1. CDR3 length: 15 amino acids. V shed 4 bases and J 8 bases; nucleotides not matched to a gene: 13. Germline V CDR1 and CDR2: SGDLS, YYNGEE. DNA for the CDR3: TGTGCCAGCAGCACAAGTCAGGGGGCGTTGGGGGGCTACACCTTC. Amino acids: CASSTSQGALGGYTF.

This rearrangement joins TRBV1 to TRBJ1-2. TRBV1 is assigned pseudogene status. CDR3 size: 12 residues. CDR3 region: CTSSPHLRWNTF. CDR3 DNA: TGCACCAGCAGCCCCCACTTGAGATGGAACACCTTC.

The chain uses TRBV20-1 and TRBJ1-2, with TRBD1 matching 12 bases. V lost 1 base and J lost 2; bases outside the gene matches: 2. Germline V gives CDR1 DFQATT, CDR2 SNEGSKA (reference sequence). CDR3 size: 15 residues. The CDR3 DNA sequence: TGCAGTGCTAGAGGGGACAGGGGGCCGAACTATGGCTACACCTTC. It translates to CSARGDRGPNYGYTF.

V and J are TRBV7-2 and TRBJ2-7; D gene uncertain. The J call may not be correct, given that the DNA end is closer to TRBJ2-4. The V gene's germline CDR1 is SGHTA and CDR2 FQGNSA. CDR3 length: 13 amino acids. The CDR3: CASSLTPWDIQYF. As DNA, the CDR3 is TGTGCCAGCAGCTTAACCCCCTGGGACATTCAGTACTTC.

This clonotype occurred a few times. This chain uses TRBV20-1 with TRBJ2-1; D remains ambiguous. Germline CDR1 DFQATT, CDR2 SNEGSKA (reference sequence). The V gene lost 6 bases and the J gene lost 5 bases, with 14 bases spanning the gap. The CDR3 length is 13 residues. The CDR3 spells CSASGLSNNEQFF. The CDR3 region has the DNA TGCAGTGCCTCCGGCTTGTCGAACAATGAGCAGTTCTTC.

In nucleotides, the CDR3 is TGTGCCAGCAGCTCCTCGCCCAGGGACAGGGGTGATGAGCAGTTCTTC. It encodes CASSSSPRDRGDEQFF. The rearrangement joins TRBV7-9 to TRBJ2-1, with 10 bases fitting TRBD1. After removal of 4 bases from V and 8 bases from J, the junction contained 11 bases not matched to a gene. CDR3 length equals 16 residues. Germline CDR1 and CDR2: SEHNR and FQNEAQ (reference sequence).

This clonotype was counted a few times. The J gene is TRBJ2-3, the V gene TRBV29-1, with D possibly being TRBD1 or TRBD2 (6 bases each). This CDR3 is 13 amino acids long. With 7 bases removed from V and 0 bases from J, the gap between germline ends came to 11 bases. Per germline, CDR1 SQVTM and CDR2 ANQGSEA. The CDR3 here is CSGAGTSTDTQYF. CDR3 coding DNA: TGCAGCGGGGCGGGGACAAGCACAGATACGCAGTATTTT.

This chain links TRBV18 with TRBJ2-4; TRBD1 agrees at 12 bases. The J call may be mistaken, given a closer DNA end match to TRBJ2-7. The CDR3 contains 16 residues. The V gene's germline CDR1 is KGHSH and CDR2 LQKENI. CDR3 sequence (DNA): TGTGCCAGCTCACCCCAAACCGGGACAGGGGGCCTCGAGCAGTACTTC. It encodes CASSPQTGTGGLEQYF.

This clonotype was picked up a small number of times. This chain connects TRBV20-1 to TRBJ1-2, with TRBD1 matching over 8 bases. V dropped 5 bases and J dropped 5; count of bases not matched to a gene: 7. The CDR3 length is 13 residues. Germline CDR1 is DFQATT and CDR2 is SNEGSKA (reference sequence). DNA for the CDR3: TGCAGTGCTGAAGCCGGGACAGGATATGGCTACACCTTC. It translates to CSAEAGTGYGYTF.

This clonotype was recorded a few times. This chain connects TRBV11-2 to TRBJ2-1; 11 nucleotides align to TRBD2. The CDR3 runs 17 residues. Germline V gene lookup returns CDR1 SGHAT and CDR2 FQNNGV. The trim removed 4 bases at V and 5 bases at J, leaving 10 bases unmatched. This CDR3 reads CASSSRDGLAGDNEQFF. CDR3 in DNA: TGTGCCAGCAGCTCCAGGGATGGACTAGCGGGTGACAATGAGCAGTTCTTC.

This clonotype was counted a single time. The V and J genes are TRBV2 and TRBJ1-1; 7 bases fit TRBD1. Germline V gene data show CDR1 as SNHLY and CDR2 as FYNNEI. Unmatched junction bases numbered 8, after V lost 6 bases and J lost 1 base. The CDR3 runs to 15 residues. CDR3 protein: CASSAQGPSNTEAFF. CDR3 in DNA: TGTGCCAGCAGCGCACAGGGGCCTTCGAACACTGAAGCTTTCTTT.

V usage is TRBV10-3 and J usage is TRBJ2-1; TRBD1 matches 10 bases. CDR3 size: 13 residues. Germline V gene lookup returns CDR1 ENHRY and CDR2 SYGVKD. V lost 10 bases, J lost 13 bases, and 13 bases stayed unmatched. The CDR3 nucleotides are TGTGCCACCTCGACAGGGGGCCAAGAGACCCAGTTCTTC. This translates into CATSTGGQETQFF.

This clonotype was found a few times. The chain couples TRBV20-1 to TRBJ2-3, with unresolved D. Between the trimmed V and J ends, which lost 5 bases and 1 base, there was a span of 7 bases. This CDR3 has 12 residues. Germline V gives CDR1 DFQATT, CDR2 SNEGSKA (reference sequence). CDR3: CSAPGRTDTQYF. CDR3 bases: TGCAGTGCTCCGGGTCGCACAGATACGCAGTATTTT.

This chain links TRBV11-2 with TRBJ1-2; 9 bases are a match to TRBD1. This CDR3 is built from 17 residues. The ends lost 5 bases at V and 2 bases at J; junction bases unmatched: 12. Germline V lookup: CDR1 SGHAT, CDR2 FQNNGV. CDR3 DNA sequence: TGTGCCAGCAGCCCAATAAGCCCCGGGACAGGGAACTATGGCTACACCTTC. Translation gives CASSPISPGTGNYGYTF.

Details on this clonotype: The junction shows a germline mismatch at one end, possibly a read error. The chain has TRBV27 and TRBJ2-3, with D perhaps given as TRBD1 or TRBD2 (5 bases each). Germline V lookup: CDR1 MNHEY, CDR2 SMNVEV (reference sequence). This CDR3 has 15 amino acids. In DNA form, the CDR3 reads TGTGCCAGCAGTCGGGCCGAGGGGTACACAAATACGCAGTATTTT. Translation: CASSRAEGYTNTQYF.

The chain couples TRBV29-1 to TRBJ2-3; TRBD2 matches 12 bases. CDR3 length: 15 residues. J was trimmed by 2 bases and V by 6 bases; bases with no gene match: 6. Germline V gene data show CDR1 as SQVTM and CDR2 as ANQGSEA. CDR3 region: CSVLGLAGSTDTQYF. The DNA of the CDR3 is TGCAGCGTACTCGGACTAGCGGGGTCCACAGATACGCAGTATTTT.

The CDR3 nucleotides are TGTGCCAGCAGCGTAGTTCCTAGCGGGAGCCCCGGGGAGCTGTTTTTT. It codes for CASSVVPSGSPGELFF. This rearrangement joins TRBV9 to TRBJ2-2; TRBD2 agrees at 10 bases. Trimming cost V 0 bases and J 6 bases; bases outside gene matches: 5. The germline gives CDR1 SGDLS, CDR2 YYNGEE. The CDR3 is 16 amino acids.

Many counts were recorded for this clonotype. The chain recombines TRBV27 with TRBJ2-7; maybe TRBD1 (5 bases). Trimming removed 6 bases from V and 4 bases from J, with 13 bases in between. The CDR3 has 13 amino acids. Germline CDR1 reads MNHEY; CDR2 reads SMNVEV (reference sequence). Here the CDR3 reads CASSREVGYEQYF. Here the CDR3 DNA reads TGTGCCAGCAGCAGGGAAGTGGGGTACGAGCAGTACTTC.

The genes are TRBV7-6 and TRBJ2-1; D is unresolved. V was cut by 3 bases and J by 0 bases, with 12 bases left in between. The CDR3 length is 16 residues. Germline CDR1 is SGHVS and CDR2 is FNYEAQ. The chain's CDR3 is CASSFNGWSSYNEQFF. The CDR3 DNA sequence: TGTGCCAGCAGCTTTAATGGGTGGAGCTCCTACAATGAGCAGTTCTTC.